These T cell receptor beta chains were read from a single sample in a study of CD8+CD57+ T cells in acquired aplastic anemia. TCRdb re-called the reads with MiXCR, one entry per CDR3 protein. The sample carries over 200,000 distinct CDR3 sequences, around 63% recorded once. Sequencing used sorted CD4+, CD8+, or CD8+CD57+ T cells (not recorded which) from PBMCs. The receptors were sampled from a human donor in good health. The CDR3 runs from the conserved cysteine through the conserved F or W. D genes are given only for firm matches. Only some rows state a clone size, as once, few, many or a class for expanded clones.

clone_size	v_call	j_call	d_call	cdr3_nt	cdr3_aa
.	TRBV19	TRBJ1-1	.	TGTGCCAGTAGTAAACAGGGCGGGAACACTGAAGCTTTCTTT	CASSKQGGNTEAFF
few	TRBV14	TRBJ2-7	.	TGTGCCAGCAGCCAAGGACGGATCTACGAGCAGTACTTC	CASSQGRIYEQYF
.	TRBV7-9	TRBJ2-2	.	TGTGCCAGCAACGGGCAGGGTGGTATCGGGGAGCTGTTTTTT	CASNGQGGIGELFF
.	TRBV29-1	TRBJ2-1	TRBD1	TGCAGCGTGAACTCGGGACAGCTCTACAATGAGCAGTTCTTC	CSVNSGQLYNEQFF
.	TRBV20-1	TRBJ2-1	.	TGCAGTGCTAGATCGCCTCATGGGCTTGACAATGAGCAGTTCTTC	CSARSPHGLDNEQFF
.	TRBV30	TRBJ1-1	.	TGTGCCTGGAGTCGACAGGTTAACACTGAAGCTTTCTTT	CAWSRQVNTEAFF
.	TRBV5-1	TRBJ2-7	.	TGCGCCAGCAGCGCCCCCAGGACCTACGAGCAGTACTTC	CASSAPRTYEQYF
.	TRBV7-9	TRBJ2-1	TRBD2	TGTGCCAGCAGCCCAGACCCCTTAAGCGGGGGGTCCTACAATGAGCAGTTCTTC	CASSPDPLSGGSYNEQFF
.	TRBV11-2	TRBJ2-5	.	TGTGCCAGCAGCCCCTCCACGTCCGGGGAGACCCAGTACTTC	CASSPSTSGETQYF
.	TRBV19	TRBJ1-2	.	TGTGCCAGTAGTATGAGCAGCAATGGGTGGATGTGTGGCTACACCTTC	CASSMSSNGWMCGYTF
.	TRBV9	TRBJ2-7	TRBD2	TGTGCCAGCAGCCCTCGCAGCGGGGGGCCAAACTCCTACGAGCAGTACTTC	CASSPRSGGPNSYEQYF
few	TRBV7-9	TRBJ2-5	TRBD2	TGTGCCAGCAGCAACCCAGCGGGGGGGAGAGAGACCCAGTACTTC	CASSNPAGGRETQYF
.	TRBV10-3	TRBJ2-7	.	TGTGCCATCAGGCCAGACAGTTTCAACTCCTACGAGCAGTACTTC	CAIRPDSFNSYEQYF
many	TRBV12-3/TRBV12-4	TRBJ1-2	.	TGTGCCAGCAGCCCGGTCGACAGAGTTAACTATGGCTACACCTTC	CASSPVDRVNYGYTF
.	TRBV7-9	TRBJ1-4	TRBD1	TGTGCCAGCAGCTGGGACAGGATTGCTCCCGTTGGACTGTTTTTT	CASSWDRIAPVGLFF
.	TRBV7-9	TRBJ2-7	TRBD1	TGTGCCAGCAGCTCCTTCGACAGGGGCTACGAGCAGTACTTC	CASSSFDRGYEQYF
many	TRBV19	TRBJ1-5	TRBD1	TGTGCCAGTAGTATCTTCGCAGGGGGCTGGAATCAGCCCCAGCATTTT	CASSIFAGGWNQPQHF
.	TRBV7-3	TRBJ1-1	.	TGTGCCAGCAGGGGATCGGGCACTGAAGCTTTCTTT	CASRGSGTEAFF
many	TRBV7-8	TRBJ1-1	.	TGTGCCAGCAGCCCCTGGGGCCAGGAAGCTTTCTTT	CASSPWGQEAFF
many	TRBV13	TRBJ2-1	.	TGTGCCAGCAGCACCTTCTCTAGCGACGAGCAGTTCTTC	CASSTFSSDEQFF
many	TRBV3-1	TRBJ1-6	.	TGTGCCAGCAGCCAAGAGGGGTCGGGGGGCTATTCACCCCTCCACTTT	CASSQEGSGGYSPLHF
.	TRBV19	TRBJ1-1	.	TGTGCCAGTAGTATATCGGCAGGGCCTGGGGCTTTCTTT	CASSISAGPGAFF
many	TRBV7-8	TRBJ2-3	TRBD2	TGTGCCAGCAGCTTAGCTGGGACTACTAGCACAGATACGCAGTATTTT	CASSLAGTTSTDTQYF
.	TRBV2	TRBJ1-2	.	TGTGCCAGCACGGAGGCCAACTATGGCTACACCTTC	CASTEANYGYTF
.	TRBV7-9	TRBJ1-3	.	TGTGCCAGCAGCTTAGCCCTCGGGGGGGATGGAGACACCATATATTTT	CASSLALGGDGDTIYF
.	TRBV20-1	TRBJ2-3	.	TGCAGTGCTAGAGGCTCAGCTAGCCCGTGGGATGAGCAGTATTTT	CSARGSASPWDEQYF
.	TRBV29-1	TRBJ2-5	TRBD2	TGTGAGGAAGCGGGGGTTCCCTCGGAGACCCAGTACTTC	CEEAGVPSETQYF
.	TRBV20-1	TRBJ2-5	TRBD2	TGCAGTGCCAGCCCGTGGGCTAGCGGGGGTCAGTACCAAGAGACCCAGTACTTC	CSASPWASGGQYQETQYF
many	TRBV6-5	TRBJ1-1	.	TGTGCCAGCAGTTACGAGGCTGGTCTTCCTGAAGCTTTCTTT	CASSYEAGLPEAFF
many	TRBV7-9	TRBJ1-1	.	TGTGCCAGCAGTTTATCAGGGGACACTGAAGCTTTCTTT	CASSLSGDTEAFF
.	TRBV5-1	TRBJ2-1	.	TGCGCCAGCAGCTTGGAGCCTCGGAACATCCGAGGAGGGCAGTTCTTC	CASSLEPRNIRGGQFF
few	TRBV7-8	TRBJ1-1	.	TGTGCCAGCAGCTTAGTCCTGTCTGAGGGGACCGAAGCTTTCTTT	CASSLVLSEGTEAFF
.	TRBV20-1	TRBJ2-7	.	TGCAGTGCTAGTCTCGACGGTAACGAGCAGTACTTC	CSASLDGNEQYF
.	TRBV7-6	TRBJ2-5	.	TGTGCCAGCAGCTTGTATGCGAGAGGGTCGTATGAGACCCAGTACTTC	CASSLYARGSYETQYF
many	TRBV12-3/TRBV12-4	TRBJ2-1	TRBD2	TGTGCCAGCAGTTTAGCGCGACTAGCGGGAGAGGGCAATGAGCAGTTCTTC	CASSLARLAGEGNEQFF
.	TRBV29-1	TRBJ1-2	TRBD1	TGCAGCGCCCCGGGACAGGGGGAAGGCTACACCTTC	CSAPGQGEGYTF
.	TRBV7-6	TRBJ2-3	TRBD2	TGTGCCAGCAGCTTGGGACGTATAGCGGGGGAGACAGATACGCAGTATTTT	CASSLGRIAGETDTQYF
.	TRBV7-8	TRBJ1-1	TRBD1	TGTGCCAGCAGCCCCCCGACAGGGGAAAATGAAGCTTTCTTT	CASSPPTGENEAFF
once	TRBV2	TRBJ2-1	TRBD2	TGTGCCAGCGCGAACTTTGGACTAGCGGGGCCTAATGAGCAGTTCTTC	CASANFGLAGPNEQFF
.	TRBV14	TRBJ2-7	.	TGTGCCTGCAGCCAGAGGGCATTCGAGCAGTACTTC	CACSQRAFEQYF
.	TRBV29-1	TRBJ2-1	.	TGCAGCGTTCACGGTAATGAGCAGTTCTTC	CSVHGNEQFF
many	TRBV7-9	TRBJ1-1	.	TGTGCCAGCGACAGTTCCAAACATAAGCGGATTATGGAAGCTTTCTTT	CASDSSKHKRIMEAFF
.	TRBV4-2	TRBJ2-1	.	TGTGCCAGCAGCCAAGAATGGGGGCCGGGACTCTGGGATGAGCAGTTCTTC	CASSQEWGPGLWDEQFF
.	TRBV20-1	TRBJ2-7	.	TGCAGTGCTAGGGAGACTGGGAGGTACGAGCAGTACTTC	CSARETGRYEQYF